A single sample is the source of the 9 T cell receptor beta chains below, sequenced in a study of beta chain features in type 1 diabetes. Sequencing targeted expressed TCRB transcripts, as all isolated RNA had been reverse transcribed. The repertoire was sequenced with immunoSEQ multiplex PCR; TCRdb's copy has only in-frame clones and lacks some. This sample has approximately 300,000 clones, with 11% found just once. Material: naive CD4+ T cells from blood. All receptors come from a woman aged 25 to 45 in good health.

In nucleotides, the CDR3 is TGTGCTAGTGGTTTGGTACTGGGGGGGGCGTTGAACACTGAAGCTTTCTTT. Translation gives CASGLVLGGALNTEAFF. V usage is TRBV12-5 and J usage is TRBJ1-1, with a weak D call TRBD1 (6 bases). Per germline, CDR1 LGHNT and CDR2 FRNRAP. CDR3 length: 17 residues. Trimming cost V 0 bases and J 0 bases, with 14 bases left between them. The variable domain in full, completed from reference TRBV12-5 and TRBJ1-1, reads DARVTQTPRHKVTEMGQEVTMRCQPILGHNTVFWYRQTMMQGLELLAYFRNRAPLDDSGMPKDRFSAEMPDATLATLKIQPSEPRDSAVYFCASGLVLGGALNTEAFFGQGTRLTVV.

A few counts support this clone. V is TRBV27 and J is TRBJ2-1; 7 bases are a match to TRBD2. The germline V gene has CDR1 MNHEY and CDR2 SMNVEV (reference sequence). Trimming cost V 5 bases and J 3 bases; bases outside gene matches: 4. The CDR3 extends over 14 amino acids. The chain's CDR3 is CASSRGLDYNEQFF. CDR3 bases: TGTGCCAGCAGTCGCGGACTAGACTACAATGAGCAGTTCTTC.

The genes are TRBV18 and TRBJ2-3, with D possibly being TRBD1 (6 bases). V was cut by 5 bases and J by 1 base, with 19 bases left in between. In germline, CDR1 is KGHSH, CDR2 LQKENI. The CDR3 is 17 residues long. The CDR3 loop reads CASSDPFRTERTDTQYF. In DNA form, the CDR3 reads TGTGCCAGCTCAGACCCGTTCCGGACAGAACGCACAGATACGCAGTATTTT.

The chain employs TRBV30 and TRBJ1-5, with TRBD1 matching over 9 bases. After removal of 8 bases from V and 7 bases from J, the junction contained 12 bases not matched to a gene. Per the germline V gene, CDR1 is GTSNPN and CDR2 is SVGIG (reference sequence). The CDR3 runs 14 residues. The CDR3 DNA follows: TGTGCCACAGGGGGCGAGGTGGGACAGCAGCCCCAGCATTTT. Its translation: CATGGEVGQQPQHF.

The chain links TRBV6-4 to TRBJ2-1, with unresolved D. This CDR3 is built from 15 residues. Trimming took off 5 bases at V and 1 base at J, with 12 bases between the two ends. CDR1 MRHNA and CDR2 SNTAGT come from the germline V gene. The CDR3 spells CASSSGPTSYNEQFF. The CDR3 nucleotides read TGTGCCAGCAGTTCAGGTCCTACATCCTACAATGAGCAGTTCTTC.

This clone has only a few counts. The rearrangement links TRBV29-1 to TRBJ1-2; no reliable D call. V lost 2 bases and J 2 bases, leaving 6 bases between the germline ends. This CDR3 is 12 amino acids long. The germline CDR1 and CDR2 sequences are SQVTM and ANQGSEA. The CDR3 DNA sequence: TGCAGCGTTGAAATGGAGAACTATGGCTACACCTTC. Translated, it gives CSVEMENYGYTF.

The chain couples TRBV5-4 to TRBJ2-1; TRBD2 aligns across 9 bases. The length of the CDR3 is 16 residues. Looked up from germline, CDR1 is SGHNT and CDR2 is YYREEE (reference sequence). Trimming at V came to 3 bases and at J to 8 bases, leaving 12 bases not matched to a gene. The CDR3: CASSSGGIAGVDEQFF. Here the CDR3 DNA reads TGTGCCAGCAGCTCGGGAGGGATAGCGGGAGTGGATGAGCAGTTCTTC.

This clone was counted a few times. The chain is built from TRBV2 and TRBJ2-5; 10 bases match TRBD2. The V gene's germline CDR1 is SNHLY and CDR2 FYNNEI. CDR3 length equals 21 residues. J was trimmed by 5 bases and V by 0 bases; bases with no gene match: 21. The CDR3 is CASSEARTSGTPAEGEETQYF. CDR3 DNA sequence: TGTGCCAGCAGTGAAGCGCGTACTAGCGGGACCCCCGCGGAAGGGGAGGAGACCCAGTACTTC.

This clone was observed a few times. The gene calls are TRBV7-2 and TRBJ2-1, with a weak D call TRBD1 (6 bases). The CDR3 runs to 14 residues. Germline loops: CDR1 SGHTA, CDR2 FQGNSA. The V and J ends lost 6 bases and 7 bases respectively, with 16 bases between them. CDR3 bases: TGTGCCAGCAGACCACAGGGTATCGGAAATGAGCAGTTCTTC. As protein: CASRPQGIGNEQFF.